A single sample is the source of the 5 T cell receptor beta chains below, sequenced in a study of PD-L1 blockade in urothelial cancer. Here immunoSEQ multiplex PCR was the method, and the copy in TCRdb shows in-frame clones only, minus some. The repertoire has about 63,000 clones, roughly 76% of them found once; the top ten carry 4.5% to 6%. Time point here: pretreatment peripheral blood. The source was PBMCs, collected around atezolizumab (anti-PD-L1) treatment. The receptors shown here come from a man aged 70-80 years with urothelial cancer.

The CDR3 here is CASSFMDRRNTEAFF. CDR3 nucleotide sequence: TGCGCCAGCAGCTTTATGGACAGAAGAAACACTGAAGCTTTCTTT. The rearrangement links TRBV5-1 to TRBJ1-1; possible D gene TRBD1, 6 bases. The V and J ends lost 2 bases and 2 bases respectively, with 13 bases between them. Looked up from germline, CDR1 is SGHRS and CDR2 is YFSETQ. The CDR3 contains 15 residues.

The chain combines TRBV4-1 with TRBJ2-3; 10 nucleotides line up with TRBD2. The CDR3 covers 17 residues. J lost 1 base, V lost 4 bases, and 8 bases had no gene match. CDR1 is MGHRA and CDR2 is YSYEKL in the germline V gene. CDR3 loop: CASSREGAGGGTDTQYF. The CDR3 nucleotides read TGCGCCAGCAGCCGAGAAGGAGCGGGAGGGGGCACAGATACGCAGTATTTT.

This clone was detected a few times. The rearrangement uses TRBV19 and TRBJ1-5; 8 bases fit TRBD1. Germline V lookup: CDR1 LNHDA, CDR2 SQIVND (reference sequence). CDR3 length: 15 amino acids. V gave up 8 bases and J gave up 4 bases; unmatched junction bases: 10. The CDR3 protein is CASQMTGEGNQPQHF. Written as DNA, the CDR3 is TGTGCCAGTCAAATGACAGGGGAAGGGAATCAGCCCCAGCATTTT.

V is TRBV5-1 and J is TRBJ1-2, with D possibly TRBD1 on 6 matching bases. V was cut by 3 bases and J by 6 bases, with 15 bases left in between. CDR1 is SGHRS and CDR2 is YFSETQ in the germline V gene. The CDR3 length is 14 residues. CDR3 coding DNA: TGCGCCAGCAGCTCAGGGGTCGAGGTTGATGGCTACACCTTC. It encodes CASSSGVEVDGYTF.

The CDR3 nucleotides are TGTGCCAGTAACACCCCGTGGGGAGGCAATCAGCCCCAGCATTTT. It yields the protein CASNTPWGGNQPQHF. J is TRBJ1-5 and V is TRBV19; D unresolved. The CDR3 has 15 residues. Trimming pared 7 bases from V and 2 bases from J, leaving 15 bases between. Germline V gene sequence: CDR1 LNHDA, CDR2 SQIVND (reference sequence).